A selection of T cell receptor beta chains follows, all from one sample in a study of T-cell memory formation after mild COVID-19. Using its own MiXCR run on the 5' RACE reads, TCRdb lists one record per CDR3 protein. Here the sample spans roughly 400,000 distinct CDR3 sequences, roughly 18% being singletons. The sample taken for sequencing was PBMCs or a T cell subset sorted from them (not recorded which). These receptors were taken from a man between 18 and 35 years old who had mild COVID-19 (a few samples of this study predate the infection). Cell type and time point are not known. The CDR3 runs from the conserved cysteine through the conserved F or W. Fields, in order: J gene, V gene, CDR3 protein.

TRBJ1-4 | TRBV4-1 | CASSLPGQGDEKLFF
TRBJ1-2 | TRBV4-3 | CASSQDGGLGGYTF
TRBJ2-3 | TRBV12-3/TRBV12-4 | CASSIRTSGAPDTQYF
TRBJ1-1 | TRBV3-1 | CASSQDWGTEAFF
TRBJ2-3 | TRBV6-5 | CASSYGGLAADTQYF
TRBJ1-5 | TRBV21-1 | CASSKGTGFSNQPQHF
TRBJ2-5 | TRBV6-5 | CASSPTAWQLAETQYF
TRBJ2-3 | TRBV5-4 | CASTDGGRLAGVDTQYF
TRBJ2-5 | TRBV5-5 | CASSSGLTETQYF
TRBJ2-7 | TRBV20-1 | CSARARGGYEQYF